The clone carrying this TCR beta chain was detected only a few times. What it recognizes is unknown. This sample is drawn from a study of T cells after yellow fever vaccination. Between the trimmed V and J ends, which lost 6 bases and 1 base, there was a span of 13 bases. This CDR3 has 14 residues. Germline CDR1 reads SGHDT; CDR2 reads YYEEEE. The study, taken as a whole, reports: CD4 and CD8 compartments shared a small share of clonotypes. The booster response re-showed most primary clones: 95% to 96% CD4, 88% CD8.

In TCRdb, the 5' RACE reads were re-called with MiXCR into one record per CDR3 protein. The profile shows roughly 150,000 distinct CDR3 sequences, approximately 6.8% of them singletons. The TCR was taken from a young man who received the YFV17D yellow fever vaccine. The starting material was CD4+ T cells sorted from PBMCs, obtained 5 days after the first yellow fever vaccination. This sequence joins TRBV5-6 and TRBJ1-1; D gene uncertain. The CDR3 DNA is TGTGCCAGCAACGCGTGGTTAGAGAACACTGAAGCTTTCTTT. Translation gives CASNAWLENTEAFF. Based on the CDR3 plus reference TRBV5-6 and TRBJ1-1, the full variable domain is DAGVTQSPTHLIKTRGQQVTLRCSPKSGHDTVSWYQQALGQGPQFIFQYYEEEERQRGNFPDRFSGHQFPNYSSELNVNALLLGDSALYLCASNAWLENTEAFFGQGTRLTVV.